Detailed here is one T cell receptor beta chain. Antigen specificity is unknown. A TCRbeta library incorporating unique molecular identifiers was prepared. TCRdb independently ran MiXCR on the PCR reads; one entry per CDR3 protein. The table has fewer than 700,000 distinct CDR3 sequences, 10% to 15% seen once. This sample stems from a study of T-cell reconstitution after alpha-beta-depleted transplantation in children. General study findings and limits: It was reported that alpha-beta T cells came from several hundred expanded graft clones (about two months after transplant).

This TCR derives from a male patient younger than 18 who had a stem cell transplant for acute myeloid leukemia, so the T cells may come from the graft donor. Sequencing was performed on PBMCs, mostly from graft donor cells, taken 360 days after TCRalphabeta/CD19-depleted stem cell transplant.

CDR3 region: CASSSGNRGDHNNEQFF. The CDR3, as DNA: TGTGCCAGCAGCTCAGGAAATCGAGGGGACCACAACAATGAGCAGTTCTTC. The chain is built from TRBV7-3 and TRBJ2-1; D is tentatively TRBD1 or TRBD2 (5 bases each). The CDR3 is made up of 17 amino acids. The germline V gene encodes CDR1 SGHTA and CDR2 FQGTGA. V lost 4 bases to trimming and J lost 5 bases, with 21 bases between them.